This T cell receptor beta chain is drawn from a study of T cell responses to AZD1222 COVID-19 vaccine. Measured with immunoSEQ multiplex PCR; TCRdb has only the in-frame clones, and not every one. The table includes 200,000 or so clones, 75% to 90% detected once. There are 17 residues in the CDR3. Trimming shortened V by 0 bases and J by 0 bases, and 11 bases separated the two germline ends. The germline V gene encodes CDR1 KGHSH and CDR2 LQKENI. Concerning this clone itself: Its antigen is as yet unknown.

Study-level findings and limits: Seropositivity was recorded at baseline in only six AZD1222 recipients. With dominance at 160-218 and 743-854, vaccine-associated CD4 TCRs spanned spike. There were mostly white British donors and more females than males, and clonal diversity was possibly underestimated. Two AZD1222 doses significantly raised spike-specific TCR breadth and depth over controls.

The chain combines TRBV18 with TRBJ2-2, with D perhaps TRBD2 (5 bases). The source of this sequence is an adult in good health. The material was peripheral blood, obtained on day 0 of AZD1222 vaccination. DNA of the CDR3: TGTGCCAGCTCACCACCGAACCGGGGAACGAACACCGGGGAGCTGTTTTTT. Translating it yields CASSPPNRGTNTGELFF.